This T cell receptor (beta chain) originates from a study of T cells after yellow fever vaccination. Study at large: For low cell numbers, libraries were made with SMART-Seq v4 Ultra Low Input. Study-level results: The booster saw the reappearance of most primary-vaccination clones (around 96% CD4, 70% to 90% CD8).

MiXCR, applied by TCRdb to the 5' RACE reads, yields one record per CDR3 protein. The sample consists of 150,000 to 200,000 distinct CDR3 sequences, roughly 6.2% of them appearing once. A remark on this clonotype: What it recognizes is unknown.

This CDR3 is built from 11 residues. Trimming pared 5 bases from V and 9 bases from J, leaving 5 bases between. The sequence derives from a young man who received the YFV17D yellow fever vaccine. This specimen consisted of CD4+ T cells sorted from PBMCs, obtained on the day of the first yellow fever vaccination. The V gene is TRBV12-3 or TRBV12-4, the J gene TRBJ1-6; D unclear. In nucleotides, the CDR3 is TGTGCCAGCAGTACCGGTTCACCCCTCCACTTT. This encodes CASSTGSPLHF.